A single sample is the source of the 6 T cell receptor beta chains below, sequenced in a study of shared clonotypes between healthy human individuals. Profiling relied on immunoSEQ multiplex PCR, and the TCRdb table lists in-frame clones only, not all of them. The sample lists about 2.3 million clones, more than 85% occurring once. Material for sequencing was naive CD4+ T cells from PBMCs. Stated subset: CD45RA+ positively selected. These receptors all come from a man in his late teens or twenties in good health. Some clones in this sample may be carry-over from other donors' samples.

V gene TRBV10-3 combines with J gene TRBJ1-2; D ambiguous. Germline V CDR1 and CDR2: ENHRY, SYGVKD. The CDR3 length is 16 residues. Trimming removed 0 bases at V and 5 bases at J, with 16 bases between. The DNA of the CDR3 is TGTGCCATCAGTGAGTCGTCAATTGGTCCTTTTTATGGCTACACCTTC. This encodes CAISESSIGPFYGYTF.

Turning to this clone: Additional DNA sequences in this sample encode the identical CDR3. The rearrangement links TRBV28 to TRBJ1-1; D call uncertain. Germline V gives CDR1 MDHEN, CDR2 SYDVKM. The CDR3 has 12 residues. The ends were cut back, 3 bases at V and 6 bases at J, with 8 bases in the middle. For the CDR3, the DNA is TGTGCCAGCAGTTTGAGAGGACCTGAAGCTTTCTTT. Residues: CASSLRGPEAFF.

The V gene is TRBV4-1, the J gene TRBJ1-3; D ambiguous. Germline CDR1 reads MGHRA; CDR2 reads YSYEKL. The CDR3 loop spans 15 amino acids. V was pared by 1 base and J by 0 bases, with 7 bases between. The CDR3 loop reads CASSQGEFSGNTIYF. The DNA for the CDR3 is TGCGCCAGCAGCCAAGGCGAGTTCTCTGGAAACACCATATATTTT.

V usage is TRBV10-3 and J usage is TRBJ1-2, with unresolved D. The CDR3 loop spans 12 amino acids. Trimming took 3 bases from V and 11 from J, leaving 13 bases between them. Germline V gene lookup returns CDR1 ENHRY and CDR2 SYGVKD. CDR3 amino acids: CAISEDGLGYTF. The DNA for the CDR3 is TGTGCCATCAGTGAAGACGGACTTGGTTACACCTTC.

The chain joins TRBV7-2 to TRBJ2-3; 12 nucleotides match TRBD2. The germline V gene encodes CDR1 SGHTA and CDR2 FQGNSA. This CDR3 is 17 amino acids long. V shed 2 bases and J 4 bases; nucleotides not matched to a gene: 7. CDR3 DNA: TGTGCCAGCAGCTTATATCTAGCGGGAGGGCCGGCAGATACGCAGTATTTT. As protein: CASSLYLAGGPADTQYF.

V gene TRBV9 combines with J gene TRBJ1-2; D perhaps matches TRBD1 (5 bases). From germline, CDR1 is SGDLS and CDR2 YYNGEE. The CDR3 totals 13 residues. The V and J ends lost 3 bases and 7 bases respectively, with 13 bases between them. The CDR3 region is CASSAGGGGGYTF. DNA for the CDR3: TGTGCCAGCAGCGCCGGAGGTGGGGGTGGCTACACCTTC.